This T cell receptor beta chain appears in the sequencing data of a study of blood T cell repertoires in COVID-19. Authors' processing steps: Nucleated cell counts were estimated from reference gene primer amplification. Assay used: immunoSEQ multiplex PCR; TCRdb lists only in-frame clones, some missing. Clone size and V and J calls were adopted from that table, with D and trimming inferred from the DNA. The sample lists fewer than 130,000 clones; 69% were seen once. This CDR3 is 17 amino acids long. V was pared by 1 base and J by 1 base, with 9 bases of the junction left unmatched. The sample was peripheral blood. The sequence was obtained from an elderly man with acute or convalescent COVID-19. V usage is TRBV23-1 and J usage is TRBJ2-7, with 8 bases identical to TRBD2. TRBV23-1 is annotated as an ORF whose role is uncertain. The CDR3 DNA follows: TGCGCCAGCAGTCAATGGTCGGCTAGCGGGCAGTCCTACGAGCAGTACTTC. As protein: CASSQWSASGQSYEQYF.